This record covers a single TCR beta chain. Healthy bone marrow donors made up the cohort. The germline V and J ends were trimmed by 5 bases and 7 bases, with 18 bases remaining between them. Looked up from germline, CDR1 is SGHTA and CDR2 is FQGNSA. This CDR3 has 15 residues. This entry is derived from a study of cytomegalovirus exposure and HLA in healthy donors. The study ran its PCR with 60 Vbeta and 13 Jbeta primers. The method was immunoSEQ multiplex PCR; TCRdb's version includes in-frame clones alone and lacks a portion of them. The table lists approximately 180,000 clones, around 79% of them singletons.

The sequenced sample consisted of PBMCs. The source of this sequence is a woman aged 45-65 years in good health and CMV-seronegative. This chain links TRBV7-2 with TRBJ2-1, with TRBD2 as a possible D gene (6 bases). This CDR3 reads CASSRDSGGSNEQFF. DNA of the CDR3: TGTGCCAGCAGCCGAGATAGCGGAGGGTCGAATGAGCAGTTCTTC.